What follows is one TCR beta chain and its context. No antigen is known for it. This entry is derived from a study of T cell repertoires in cytomegalovirus infection. Across the study: The study used recently identified HLA-C-restricted and well-studied HLA-B-restricted CMV epitopes. Evidence of both CMV infection and a matching HLA type came from public TCR beta signatures.

The CDR3 spans 16 residues. V gave up 7 bases and J gave up 5 bases; unmatched junction bases: 13. The V gene's germline CDR1 is MNHEY and CDR2 SVGEGT. TCRdb recomputed calls from the reads with MiXCR, one row per CDR3 protein. The data contain about 830,000 distinct CDR3 sequences, less than 35% of them singletons. This TCR derives from a human donor in good health (CMV status not recorded). Some clones in this sample may be carry-over from other donors' samples. V is TRBV6-2 or TRBV6-3 and J is TRBJ1-5, with 8 nucleotides matching TRBD1. The specimen was cultured CD8+ T cells from PBMCs, collected from culture after CMV antigen stimulation. CDR3 nucleotide sequence: TGTGCCAGCACCGACCTCCGAACAGGGGGGGATCAGCCCCAGCATTTT. Translated, it gives CASTDLRTGGDQPQHF.